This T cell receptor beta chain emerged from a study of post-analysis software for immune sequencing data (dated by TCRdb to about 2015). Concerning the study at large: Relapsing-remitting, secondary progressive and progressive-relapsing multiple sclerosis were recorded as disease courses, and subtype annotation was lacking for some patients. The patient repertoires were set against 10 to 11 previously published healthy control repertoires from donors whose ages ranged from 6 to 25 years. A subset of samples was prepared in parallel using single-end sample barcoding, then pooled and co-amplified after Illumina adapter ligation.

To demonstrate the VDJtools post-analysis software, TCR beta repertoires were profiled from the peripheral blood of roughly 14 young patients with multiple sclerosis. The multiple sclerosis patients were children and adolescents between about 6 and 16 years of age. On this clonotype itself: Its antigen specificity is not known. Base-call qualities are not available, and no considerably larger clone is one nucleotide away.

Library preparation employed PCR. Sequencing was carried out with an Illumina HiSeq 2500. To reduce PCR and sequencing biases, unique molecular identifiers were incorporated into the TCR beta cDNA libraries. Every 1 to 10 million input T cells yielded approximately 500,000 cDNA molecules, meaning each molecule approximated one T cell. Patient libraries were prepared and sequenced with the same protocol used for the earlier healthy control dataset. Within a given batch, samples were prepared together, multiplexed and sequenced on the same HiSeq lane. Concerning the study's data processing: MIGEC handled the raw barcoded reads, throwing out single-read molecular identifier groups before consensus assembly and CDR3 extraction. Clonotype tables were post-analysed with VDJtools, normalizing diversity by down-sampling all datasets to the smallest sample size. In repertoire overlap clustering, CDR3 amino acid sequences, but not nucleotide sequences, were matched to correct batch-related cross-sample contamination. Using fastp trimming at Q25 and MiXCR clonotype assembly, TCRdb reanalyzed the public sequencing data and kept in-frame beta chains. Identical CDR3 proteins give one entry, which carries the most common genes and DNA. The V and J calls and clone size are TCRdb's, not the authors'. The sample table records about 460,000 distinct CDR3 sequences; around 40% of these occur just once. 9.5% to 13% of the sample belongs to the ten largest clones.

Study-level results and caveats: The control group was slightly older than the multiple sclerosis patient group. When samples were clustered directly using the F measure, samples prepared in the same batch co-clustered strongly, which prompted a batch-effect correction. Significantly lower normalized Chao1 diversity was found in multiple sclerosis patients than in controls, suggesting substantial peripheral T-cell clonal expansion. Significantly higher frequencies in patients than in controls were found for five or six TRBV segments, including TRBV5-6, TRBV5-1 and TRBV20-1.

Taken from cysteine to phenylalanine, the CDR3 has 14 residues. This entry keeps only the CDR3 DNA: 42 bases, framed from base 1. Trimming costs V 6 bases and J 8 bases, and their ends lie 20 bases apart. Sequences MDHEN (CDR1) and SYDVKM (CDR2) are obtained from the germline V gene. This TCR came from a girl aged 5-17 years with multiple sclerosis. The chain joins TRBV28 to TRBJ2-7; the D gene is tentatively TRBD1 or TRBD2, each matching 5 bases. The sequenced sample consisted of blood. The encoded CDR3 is CASRPPGTAKKQYF. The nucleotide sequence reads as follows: TGTGCCAGCAGACCGCCCGGGACCGCGAAGAAGCAGTACTTC.